One and the same sample provided the 4 T cell receptor beta chains below, sequenced in a study of OX40 agonist ivuxolimab in advanced cancers. TCRdb's copy holds only in-frame clones and misses some; the assay was immunoSEQ multiplex PCR. The data hold about 80,000 clones, with around 86% observed a single time. This material consisted of CD4+ or CD8+ T cells sorted from blood, taken in a trial of the OX40 agonist ivuxolimab. The receptor set was obtained from an adult with an advanced solid tumor such as melanoma, head and neck, liver or kidney cancer.

This chain links TRBV10-3 with TRBJ2-5; D might be TRBD1 or TRBD2, each matching 5 bases. The V end lost 10 bases, the J end lost 1 base, and 13 bases lay between the germline ends. The CDR3 length is 13 residues. The germline V gene has CDR1 ENHRY and CDR2 SYGVKD. CDR3 sequence reads: CATSGRIQETQYF. In nucleotides, the CDR3 is TGTGCCACCTCGGGACGGATCCAAGAGACCCAGTACTTC.

The chain combines TRBV11-1 with TRBJ1-1; 7 bases map to TRBD1. Trimming cost V 5 bases and J 2 bases; bases outside gene matches: 2. There are 13 residues in the CDR3. In germline, CDR1 is SGHAT, CDR2 FQDESV (reference sequence). The CDR3 DNA is TGTGCCAGCAGCGGACAGGCAAACACTGAAGCTTTCTTT. Its translation: CASSGQANTEAFF. The full variable domain, its missing parts supplied by reference TRBV11-1 and TRBJ1-1, is EAEVAQSPRYKITEKSQAVAFWCDPISGHATLYWYRQILGQGPELLVQFQDESVVDDSQLPKDRFSAERLKGVDSTLKIQPAELGDSAMYLCASSGQANTEAFFGQGTRLTVV.

The chain employs TRBV19 and TRBJ1-2; 7 bases fit TRBD1. The CDR3 is 15 residues long. Trimming removed 6 bases from V and 7 bases from J; junction bases left unmatched: 14. CDR1 is LNHDA, CDR2 SQIVND, per germline (reference sequence). The CDR3 sequence: CASSSRDRVGGGYTF. Written as DNA, the CDR3 is TGTGCCAGTAGCTCAAGAGACAGGGTAGGCGGTGGCTACACCTTC. The full variable domain, with the rest looked up from reference TRBV19 and TRBJ1-2, is DGGITQSPKYLFRKEGQNVTLSCEQNLNHDAMYWYRQDPGQGLRLIYYSQIVNDFQKGDIAEGYSVSREKKESFPLTVTSAQKNPTAFYLCASSSRDRVGGGYTFGSGTRLTVV.

The chain joins TRBV5-1 to TRBJ2-3; D may match TRBD1 or TRBD2 (5 bases each). The V gene lost 7 bases and the J gene lost 0 bases, with 15 bases spanning the gap. CDR3 length: 15 residues. The germline V gene encodes CDR1 SGHRS and CDR2 YFSETQ. CDR3 DNA: TGCGCCAGCCTACAACGGGACGGGAGCACAGATACGCAGTATTTT. Amino acids: CASLQRDGSTDTQYF.